Each of the 32 T cell receptor beta chains below was sequenced from the same sample in a study of patients and donors after allogeneic stem cell transplantation. TCRdb ran MiXCR on the RT-PCR reads and lists one entry per CDR3 protein. The sample has approximately 430,000 distinct CDR3 sequences; 16% are singletons. The sample consisted of blood, either unsorted or a sorted T cell fraction (not recorded which). The receptor set was obtained from a human donor who was either an allogeneic HSCT recipient or a stem cell or donor lymphocyte infusion donor (not recorded which). It is not recorded whose cells these are; they may come from a transplant donor.

This rearrangement joins TRBV6-1 to TRBJ2-1; 10 nucleotides agree with TRBD2. With V trimmed by 6 bases and J by 5 bases, 10 bases remained unmatched. The CDR3 runs 16 residues. The germline V gene has CDR1 MNHNS and CDR2 SASEGT. This CDR3 reads CASSPPLAGLNNEQFF. CDR3 DNA: TGTGCCAGCAGCCCACCACTAGCGGGGCTAAACAATGAGCAGTTCTTC.

The chain uses TRBV27 and TRBJ2-3; tentative D call: TRBD2 (5 bases). The CDR3 length is 19 residues. Germline V gene sequence: CDR1 MNHEY, CDR2 SMNVEV (reference sequence). Trimming shortened V by 0 bases and J by 1 base, and 20 bases separated the two germline ends. CDR3 in amino acids: CASSLSFPEARTRTDTQYF. The CDR3 DNA reads TGTGCCAGCAGTTTATCCTTCCCGGAGGCTCGGACCCGCACAGATACGCAGTATTTT.

The chain joins TRBV12-3 or TRBV12-4 to TRBJ1-1; tentatively, D is TRBD1 (5 bases). There are 15 residues in the CDR3. V shed 7 bases and J shed 3 bases, with 18 bases lying between them. Here the CDR3 reads CASTSRWGTDTEAFF. As DNA, the CDR3 is TGTGCCAGCACCAGCAGGTGGGGGACGGACACTGAAGCTTTCTTT.

The CDR3 loop reads CASSLRGLAGGPGETQYF. Here the CDR3 DNA reads TGTGCCAGCAGCCTAAGGGGACTAGCGGGAGGGCCTGGGGAGACCCAGTACTTC. The V and J genes are TRBV11-2 and TRBJ2-5; 16 positions agree with TRBD2. After removal of 5 bases from V and 5 bases from J, the junction contained 11 bases not matched to a gene. The CDR3 is 18 residues long. CDR1 SGHAT and CDR2 FQNNGV come from the germline V gene. The variable domain in full, with the rest retrieved from reference TRBV11-2 and TRBJ2-5, is EAGVAQSPRYKIIEKRQSVAFWCNPISGHATLYWYQQILGQGPKLLIQFQNNGVVDDSQLPKDRFSAERLKGVDSTLKIQPAKLEDSAVYLCASSLRGLAGGPGETQYFGPGTRLLVL.

The rearrangement links TRBV5-5 to TRBJ1-1; 7 nucleotides agree with TRBD1. This CDR3 contains 15 residues. The V and J ends lost 4 bases and 0 bases, in that order; junction bases with no gene match: 6. Germline V lookup: CDR1 SGHKS, CDR2 YYEKEE (reference sequence). CDR3 sequence (DNA): TGTGCCAGCAGCCCCCCCGGGACAGTGAACACTGAAGCTTTCTTT. Translating it yields CASSPPGTVNTEAFF.

The rearrangement joins TRBV12-3 or TRBV12-4 to TRBJ2-7; D uncertain. The CDR3 length is 12 residues. V shed 8 bases and J shed 3 bases, with 11 bases lying between them. The CDR3: CASGLPNYEQYF. The DNA for the CDR3 is TGTGCCAGCGGGCTACCTAACTACGAGCAGTACTTC.

This clonotype was found a few times. The V and J genes are TRBV20-1 and TRBJ1-6; 12 positions agree with TRBD1. The V and J ends lost 3 bases and 10 bases, in that order; junction bases with no gene match: 22. CDR3 length equals 20 residues. Germline-derived CDR1 and CDR2 are DFQATT and SNEGSKA (reference sequence). CDR3 protein: CSASILPGTGGGKNGSPLHF. The DNA of the CDR3 is TGCAGTGCTAGTATACTACCCGGGACAGGGGGCGGAAAAAATGGATCACCCCTCCACTTT.

This clonotype was counted ten times or more. The J gene is TRBJ2-1, the V gene TRBV5-1, with 12 positions matching TRBD2. Trimming at V came to 1 base and at J to 6 bases, leaving 5 bases not matched to a gene. The germline gives CDR1 SGHRS, CDR2 YFSETQ. The CDR3 runs 16 residues. CDR3 sequence: CASSLSGTSGLNEQFF. The CDR3 nucleotides are TGCGCCAGCAGCTTGTCGGGGACTAGCGGGCTCAATGAGCAGTTCTTC.

The V gene is TRBV5-5, the J gene TRBJ2-4; D might be TRBD1 or TRBD2, each matching 5 bases. Trimming shortened V by 4 bases and J by 3 bases, and 20 bases separated the two germline ends. The CDR3 totals 17 residues. Germline CDR1 and CDR2: SGHKS and YYEKEE (reference sequence). The CDR3 DNA reads TGTGCCAGCAGCCGAGCACTACCGGGACCCAGCAAAAACATTCAGTACTTC. It yields the protein CASSRALPGPSKNIQYF.

As for this clonotype: This may stem from a read error, because a much larger clone lies one nucleotide away. This chain connects TRBV4-1 to TRBJ2-1; D call uncertain. From germline, CDR1 is MGHRA and CDR2 YSYEKL. This CDR3 region has 14 residues. In nucleotides, the CDR3 is TGCGCCAGCAGCCTACTACAAGGTTACAATGTGCAGTTCTTC. It specifies CASSLLQGYNVQFF.

The rearrangement links TRBV20-1 to TRBJ2-7; D is undetermined. The CDR3 runs 13 residues. Germline V gene lookup returns CDR1 DFQATT and CDR2 SNEGSKA (reference sequence). V lost 3 bases and J 5 bases, leaving 14 bases between the germline ends. In nucleotides, the CDR3 is TGCAGTGCTAGCGGAGTCTCAAGGCACGAGCAGTACTTC. Translated, it gives CSASGVSRHEQYF.

This clonotype was seen a handful of times. This chain links TRBV12-3 or TRBV12-4 with TRBJ2-2; D gene uncertain. V was trimmed by 5 bases and J by 7 bases, leaving 5 bases between them. There are 11 residues in the CDR3. The CDR3 DNA is TGTGCCAGCAGTGCGATCGGGGAGCTGTTTTTT. Translated, it gives CASSAIGELFF.

This clonotype was seen many times. The rearrangement links TRBV4-1 to TRBJ2-2, with D possibly TRBD2 on 6 matching bases. V dropped 0 bases and J dropped 6 bases, with 8 bases sitting between them. The CDR3 spans 14 residues. CDR1 and CDR2 from the germline V gene are MGHRA and YSYEKL. The DNA of the CDR3 is TGCGCCAGCAGCCAAGATGCGGGGCCCGGGGAGCTGTTTTTT. Translated, it gives CASSQDAGPGELFF.

This clonotype came up a few times. CDR3 nucleotide sequence: TGCGCCAGCAGCCACCCTAAAAGGGACAGCCGAAGCACAGATACGCAGTATTTT. Protein sequence: CASSHPKRDSRSTDTQYF. The V and J genes are TRBV4-1 and TRBJ2-3, with 7 bases lining up with TRBD1. This CDR3 spans 18 amino acids. J lost 0 bases, V lost 3 bases, and 12 bases had no gene match. Per the germline V gene, CDR1 is MGHRA and CDR2 is YSYEKL.

This chain joins TRBV24-1 and TRBJ2-5; TRBD2 agrees at 11 bases. V gave up 1 base and J gave up 5 bases; unmatched junction bases: 5. Germline V lookup: CDR1 KGHDR, CDR2 SFDVKD. This CDR3 is built from 16 residues. The CDR3 sequence: CATSDLVAGGAETQYF. The CDR3 nucleotides read TGTGCCACCAGTGATTTAGTAGCGGGAGGGGCGGAGACCCAGTACTTC.

This clonotype appeared a few times. The chain uses TRBV7-2 and TRBJ2-7, with a tentative D call TRBD1 (6 bases). The CDR3 totals 16 residues. Trimming took 5 bases from V and 1 from J, leaving 18 bases between them. Germline loops: CDR1 SGHTA, CDR2 FQGNSA. The CDR3 loop reads CASSRALDRRSYEQYF. DNA for the CDR3: TGTGCCAGCAGCAGAGCTCTGGACAGAAGGTCCTACGAGCAGTACTTC.

V usage is TRBV5-5 and J usage is TRBJ1-1, with D unresolved. Trimming pared 0 bases from V and 2 bases from J, leaving 8 bases between. Germline V gene lookup returns CDR1 SGHKS and CDR2 YYEKEE (reference sequence). The CDR3 extends over 14 amino acids. The CDR3 region is CASSLARPNTEAFF. The CDR3 DNA reads TGTGCCAGCAGCTTGGCCCGACCTAACACTGAAGCTTTCTTT.

The sample holds many counts of this clonotype. V gene TRBV7-6 combines with J gene TRBJ2-1; D may correspond to TRBD1 or TRBD2 (5 bases each). This CDR3 has 15 residues. Trimming took off 5 bases at V and 0 bases at J, with 11 bases between the two ends. Germline CDR1 is SGHVS and CDR2 is FNYEAQ. The CDR3 here is CASSLRGTSYNEQFF. CDR3 nucleotides: TGTGCCAGCAGCCTGAGAGGGACCTCCTACAATGAGCAGTTCTTC.

This clonotype was found many times. The rearrangement links TRBV7-6 to TRBJ1-3; unclear D gene. CDR3 length equals 14 residues. The germline V gene has CDR1 SGHVS and CDR2 FNYEAQ. V lost 2 bases and J lost 0, with 5 bases in between. The CDR3 loop reads CASSLKSSGNTIYF. The CDR3 nucleotides are TGTGCCAGCAGCTTAAAAAGCTCTGGAAACACCATATATTTT. The entire variable domain, with the rest obtained from reference TRBV7-6 and TRBJ1-3, is as follows: GAGVSQSPRYKVTKRGQDVALRCDPISGHVSLYWYRQALGQGPEFLTYFNYEAQQDKSGLPNDRFSAERPEGSISTLTIQRTEQRDSAMYRCASSLKSSGNTIYFGEGSWLTVV.

This rearrangement joins TRBV20-1 to TRBJ2-3, with TRBD2 matching 8 bases. With 6 bases clipped from V and 4 bases from J, the junction kept 6 bases outside the gene matches. Germline-derived CDR1 and CDR2 are DFQATT and SNEGSKA (reference sequence). This CDR3 is built from 13 residues. This CDR3 is CSARLAGPDTQYF. DNA of the CDR3: TGCAGTGCCCGTCTAGCGGGCCCAGATACGCAGTATTTT.

The chain carries TRBV7-8 and TRBJ2-1; 7 bases are a match to TRBD2. The CDR3 consists of 19 residues. J lost 1 base, V lost 7 bases, and 19 bases had no gene match. Germline V lookup: CDR1 SGHVS, CDR2 FQNEAQ. Written as DNA, the CDR3 is TGTGCCAGCACCTTCCCCCGGGGGGATGGGGCGGTGTCCTACAATGAGCAGTTCTTC. Translated, it gives CASTFPRGDGAVSYNEQFF.

This rearrangement joins TRBV6-2 or TRBV6-3 to TRBJ2-1; D remains ambiguous. V lost 6 bases, J lost 4 bases, and 10 bases lay in between. Per germline, CDR1 MNHEY and CDR2 SVGEGT. This CDR3 is 13 amino acids long. CDR3 in amino acids: CASRRVRYNEQFF. The DNA for the CDR3 is TGTGCCAGCAGAAGGGTACGGTACAATGAGCAGTTCTTC.

The chain combines TRBV4-2 with TRBJ2-3; tentative D call: TRBD1 (5 bases). The CDR3 covers 16 residues. Germline V gene sequence: CDR1 LGHNA, CDR2 YNFKEQ. V lost 6 bases and J lost 2, with 18 bases in between. The CDR3 coding sequence is TGTGCCAGCAGTTCCCAACCAGGGCAGTCCACAGATACGCAGTATTTT. This translates into CASSSQPGQSTDTQYF.

The chain employs TRBV2 and TRBJ1-1, with a possible D match to TRBD1 (6 bases). This CDR3 is built from 15 residues. Looked up from germline, CDR1 is SNHLY and CDR2 is FYNNEI. Deletions cut 3 bases from V and 4 bases from J, with 15 bases between. This chain's CDR3 is CASSDWGRGSTEAFF. Here the CDR3 DNA reads TGTGCCAGCAGTGATTGGGGCAGGGGAAGCACTGAAGCTTTCTTT.

The CDR3 nucleotides are TGCAGTGCAAGACGGGGGACAGGGGAGCAGTTCTTC. Translating it yields CSARRGTGEQFF. This chain links TRBV20-1 with TRBJ2-1; 9 nucleotides agree with TRBD1. CDR1 is DFQATT and CDR2 is SNEGSKA in the germline V gene (reference sequence). The CDR3 is 12 residues long. Trimming cost V 6 bases and J 10 bases; bases outside gene matches: 7.

The CDR3 region is CASSYPDSTQYF. The DNA of the CDR3 is TGTGCCAGCAGTTACCCAGACTCTACGCAGTATTTT. The chain employs TRBV6-2 or TRBV6-3 and TRBJ2-3; D gene unclear. The CDR3 loop spans 12 amino acids. Germline CDR1 and CDR2: MNHEY and SVGEGT. Trimming cost V 2 bases and J 8 bases, with 8 bases left between them.

Details on this clonotype: Compared with germline, one end of the junction differs, possibly owing to a read error. The chain links TRBV7-7 to TRBJ2-5; TRBD2 matches 9 bases. Germline V gene sequence: CDR1 SSHAT, CDR2 FNYEAQ (reference sequence). The CDR3 totals 15 residues. CDR3 residues: CASSLAGAFQETQYF. The CDR3 nucleotides read TGTGCTAGCAGTTTAGCGGGGGCGTTCCAAGAGACCCAGTACTTC.

The chain is built from TRBV4-3 and TRBJ1-1, with D uncertain. V was clipped by 3 bases and J by 2 bases, with 7 bases between them. CDR3 length equals 13 residues. Germline V gene sequence: CDR1 LGHNA, CDR2 YSLEER. The CDR3 here is CASSQNRNTEAFF. CDR3 nucleotides: TGCGCCAGCAGCCAGAACAGAAACACTGAAGCTTTCTTT.

This clonotype has just a few counts. One junction end disagrees with the germline gene, perhaps due to a read error. The chain links TRBV4-1 to TRBJ2-1; 7 nucleotides line up with TRBD2. CDR3 length equals 15 residues. From germline, CDR1 is MGHRA and CDR2 YSYEKL. The CDR3 loop reads CASSQDTSDINEQFF. CDR3 bases: TGCGCCAGTAGCCAGGACACTAGCGACATCAATGAGCAGTTCTTC.

The V gene is TRBV5-1, the J gene TRBJ2-7; the D is unclear. CDR1 and CDR2 from the germline V gene are SGHRS and YFSETQ. The ends were cut back, 0 bases at V and 6 bases at J, with 4 bases in the middle. There are 11 residues in the CDR3. The DNA for the CDR3 is TGCGCCAGCAGCTTGGAGGCCGAGCAGTACTTC. Translating it yields CASSLEAEQYF.

The chain has TRBV5-1 and TRBJ2-2; the match to TRBD2 covers 10 bases. This CDR3 is built from 13 residues. V dropped 6 bases and J dropped 7; count of bases not matched to a gene: 3. In germline, CDR1 is SGHRS, CDR2 YFSETQ. The CDR3 region is CASTSGSVGELFF. DNA for the CDR3: TGCGCCAGCACTAGCGGGAGTGTCGGGGAGCTGTTTTTT.

This clonotype came up a few times. CDR3 nucleotides: TGTGCCAGCAGCGTAGGGCCGAACATAATGAACACTGAAGCTTTCTTT. This translates into CASSVGPNIMNTEAFF. The chain employs TRBV9 and TRBJ1-1; D gene uncertain. Deletions cut 0 bases from V and 0 bases from J, with 12 bases between. CDR3 length equals 16 residues. The germline V gene has CDR1 SGDLS and CDR2 YYNGEE.